The clone carrying this T cell receptor beta chain was detected ten times or more. The antigen is not known. CDR1 is SNHLY, CDR2 FYNNEI, per germline. Between the trimmed V and J ends, which lost 7 bases and 2 bases, there was a span of 15 bases. The CDR3 contains 15 residues. The data derive from a study of CD8 T cells in ankylosing spondylitis. TCRdb itself ran the 5' RACE reads through MiXCR, one entry per CDR3 protein. Of some 340,000 distinct CDR3 sequences in the sample, roughly 14% were seen once. Regarding the study as a whole: Significant enrichment of disease-linked clones was reported in matched ankylosing spondylitis synovial fluid. A TCR beta motif made of eight highly homologous variants seemed typical of ankylosing spondylitis blood. Both synovial fluid and blood in reactive arthritis had previously been reported to carry some motif variants.

This receptor was taken from a male donor with ankylosing spondylitis or in good health (not recorded which). Sequencing used blood, either unsorted or a sorted T cell fraction (not recorded which). The V and J genes are TRBV2 and TRBJ2-1, with D perhaps matching TRBD1 or TRBD2 (5 bases each). This CDR3 reads CASNRDREPYNEQFF. The CDR3 nucleotides read TGTGCCAGCAACCGGGACCGCGAACCCTACAATGAGCAGTTCTTC.